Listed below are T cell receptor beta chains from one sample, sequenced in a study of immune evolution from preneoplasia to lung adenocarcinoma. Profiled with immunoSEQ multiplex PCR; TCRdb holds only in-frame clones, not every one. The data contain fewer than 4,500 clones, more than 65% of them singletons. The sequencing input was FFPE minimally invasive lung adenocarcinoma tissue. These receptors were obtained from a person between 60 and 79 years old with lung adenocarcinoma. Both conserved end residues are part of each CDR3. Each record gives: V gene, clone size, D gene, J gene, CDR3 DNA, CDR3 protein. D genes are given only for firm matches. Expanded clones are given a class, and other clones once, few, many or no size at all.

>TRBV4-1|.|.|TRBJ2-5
TGCGCCAGCAGCCAACCGGGATCCCAAGAGACCCAGTACTTC
CASSQPGSQETQYF
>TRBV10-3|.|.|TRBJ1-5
TGTGCCACCCATCCCAGCGTCGAGAGCAATCAGCCCCAGCATTTT
CATHPSVESNQPQHF
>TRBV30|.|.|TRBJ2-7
TGTGCCTGGAGTTCTCCGGACGGCTTCTCCTACGAGCAGTACTTC
CAWSSPDGFSYEQYF
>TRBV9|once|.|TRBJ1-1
TGTGCCAGCAGCGTAGGGGCGGATATTGGGAACACTGAAGCTTTCTTT
CASSVGADIGNTEAFF
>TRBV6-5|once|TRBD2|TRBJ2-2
TGTGCCAGCAGATCCCCGGGACTAAGGACCGGGGAGCTGTTTTTT
CASRSPGLRTGELFF
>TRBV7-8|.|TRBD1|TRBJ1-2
TGTGCCAGCAGCTCGGGACAGCAATTTAACTATGGCTACACCTTC
CASSSGQQFNYGYTF
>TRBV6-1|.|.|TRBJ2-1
TGTGCCAGCAGGGGCACGAGCTCCTACAATGAGCAGTTCTTC
CASRGTSSYNEQFF
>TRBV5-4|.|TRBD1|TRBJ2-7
TGTGCCAGCACCGAGGGTGACAGGGGCGGCTACGAGCAGTACTTC
CASTEGDRGGYEQYF
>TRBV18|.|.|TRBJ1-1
TGTGCCAGCTCACTAGAGGGGAACACTGAAGCTTTCTTT
CASSLEGNTEAFF
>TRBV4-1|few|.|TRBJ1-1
TGCGCCAGTAGAGGCACTGAAGCTTTCTTT
CASRGTEAFF
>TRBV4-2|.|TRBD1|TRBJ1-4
TGTGCCAGCAGCCAAGAGCTCGGGACAGGGGCCGATACCGGGGAAAAACTGTTTTTT
CASSQELGTGADTGEKLFF
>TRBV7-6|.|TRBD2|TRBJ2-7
TGTGCCAGCAGCCCGACTAGCGGGGCCGCCTACGAGCAGTACTTC
CASSPTSGAAYEQYF
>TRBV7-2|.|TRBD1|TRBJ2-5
TGTGCCAGCAGCTTGCGACAGGGGTCAGAGACCCAGTACTTC
CASSLRQGSETQYF
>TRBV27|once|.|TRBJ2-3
TGTGCCAGCAGTTTAAATTTGGGGGCGGTCACAGATACGCAGTATTTT
CASSLNLGAVTDTQYF
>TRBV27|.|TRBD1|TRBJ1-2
TGTGCCAGCAGTTTGACAGGGGGTGGCTACACCTTC
CASSLTGGGYTF
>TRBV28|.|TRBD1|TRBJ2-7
TGTGCCAGCAGTTCAGGACAGGGGGTAGACGAGCAGTACTTC
CASSSGQGVDEQYF
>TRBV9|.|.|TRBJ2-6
TGTGCCAGCAGCGTAGGCGCAGTAGGTGGCTCTGGGGCCAACGTCCTGACTTTC
CASSVGAVGGSGANVLTF
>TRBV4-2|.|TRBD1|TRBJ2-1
TGTGCCAGCAGCCAAGGGACAGGGTTCAACAATGAGCAGTTCTTC
CASSQGTGFNNEQFF
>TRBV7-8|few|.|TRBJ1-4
TGTGCCAGCAGCTTAGAGTTGGCGGCGAATGAAAAACTGTTTTTT
CASSLELAANEKLFF
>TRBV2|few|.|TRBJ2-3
TGTGCCAGCAATGCGGGGGCAACAGATACGCAGTATTTT
CASNAGATDTQYF
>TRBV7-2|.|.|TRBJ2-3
TGTGCCAGCAGCTTAGCGCGTACGTACACAGATACGCAGTATTTT
CASSLARTYTDTQYF
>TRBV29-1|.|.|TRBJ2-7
TGCAGCGTTGAAACAGCTTACGAGCAGTACTTC
CSVETAYEQYF
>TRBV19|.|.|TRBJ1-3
TGTGCCAGTACGAGGGCCGATTCTGGAAACACCATATATTTT
CASTRADSGNTIYF
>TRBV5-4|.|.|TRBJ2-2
TGTGCCAGCAGCTCCCAGGGCCCCGGGGAGCTGTTTTTT
CASSSQGPGELFF
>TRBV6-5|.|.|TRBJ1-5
TGTGCCAGCAGCCTCGGACAGAGTTATCAGCCCCAGCATTTT
CASSLGQSYQPQHF
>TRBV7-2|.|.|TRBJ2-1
TGTGCCAGCAGGGACGGACACGACTCCTACAATGAGCAGTTCTTC
CASRDGHDSYNEQFF
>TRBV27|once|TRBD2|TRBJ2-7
TGTGCCAGCAGCCGAACTAGCGGGGGGCGGGACGAGCAGTACTTC
CASSRTSGGRDEQYF
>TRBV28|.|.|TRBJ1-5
TGTGCCAGCAGTCCACCGGACAGCGTCAATCAGCCCCAGCATTTT
CASSPPDSVNQPQHF
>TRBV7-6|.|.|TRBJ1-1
TGTGCCAGCAGCTTACATCCCAAGAACACTGAAGCTTTCTTT
CASSLHPKNTEAFF
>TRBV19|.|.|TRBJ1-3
TGTGCCAGTAGATGGACTTCTTCAGTGATCTCTGGAAACACCATATATTTT
CASRWTSSVISGNTIYF
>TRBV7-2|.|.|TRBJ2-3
TGTGCCAGCAGCTTAGACGGCACAGATACGCAGTATTTT
CASSLDGTDTQYF
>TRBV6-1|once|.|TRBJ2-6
TGTGCCAGCAAGGGGCCAAGCGATGGGGCCAACGTCCTGACTTTC
CASKGPSDGANVLTF
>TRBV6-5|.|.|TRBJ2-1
TGTGCCAGCAGCGACAGGCAAACCTACAATGAGCAGTTCTTC
CASSDRQTYNEQFF
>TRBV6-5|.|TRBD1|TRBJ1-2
TGTGCCAGCAGTTACCACAGGGACAGTATGCTTGGCTACACCTTC
CASSYHRDSMLGYTF
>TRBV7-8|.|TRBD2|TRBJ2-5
TGTGCCAGCAGCTTACGTCTAGCGGGGGGGCGAGAGACCCAGTACTTC
CASSLRLAGGRETQYF
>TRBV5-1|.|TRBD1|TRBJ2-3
TGCGCCAGCAGCTTGGGACAGGGGGCATCAGATACGCAGTATTTT
CASSLGQGASDTQYF
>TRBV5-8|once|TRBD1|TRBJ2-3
TGTGCCAGCAGCCTTGGGACAGGGCTATACACAGATACGCAGTATTTT
CASSLGTGLYTDTQYF
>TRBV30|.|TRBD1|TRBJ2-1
TGTGCCTGGAATTTTGGTGGGACAGGGATTGGTGAGCAGTTCTTC
CAWNFGGTGIGEQFF
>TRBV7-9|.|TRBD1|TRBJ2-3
TGTGCCAGCAGCTTAGAGGACAGGGAGCAGTATTTT
CASSLEDREQYF
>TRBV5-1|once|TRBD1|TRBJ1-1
TGCGCCAGCAGCCAAACAGGGGAGGGGTTGAACACTGAAGCTTTCTTT
CASSQTGEGLNTEAFF